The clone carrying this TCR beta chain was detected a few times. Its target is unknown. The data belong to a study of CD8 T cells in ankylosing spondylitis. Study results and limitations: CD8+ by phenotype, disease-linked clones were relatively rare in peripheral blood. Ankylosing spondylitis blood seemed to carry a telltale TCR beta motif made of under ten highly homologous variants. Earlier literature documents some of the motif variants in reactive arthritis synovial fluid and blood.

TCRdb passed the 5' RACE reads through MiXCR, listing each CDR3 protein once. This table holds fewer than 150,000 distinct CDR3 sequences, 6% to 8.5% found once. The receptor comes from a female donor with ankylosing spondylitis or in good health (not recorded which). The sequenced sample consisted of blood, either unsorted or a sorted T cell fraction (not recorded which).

CDR3 sequence: CASSLRDTYNEQFF. For the CDR3, the DNA is TGTGCCAGCAGCTTGAGGGACACTTACAATGAGCAGTTCTTC. The J gene is TRBJ2-1, the V gene TRBV5-5; a possible D gene is TRBD1 (6 bases). The CDR3 is made up of 14 amino acids. Germline CDR1 reads SGHKS; CDR2 reads YYEKEE (reference sequence). Trimming took 1 base from V and 4 from J, leaving 9 bases between them.